The 26 T cell receptor beta chains reported below all come from one sample, sequenced in a study of T cell repertoires in cytomegalovirus infection. TCRdb processed the reads anew with MiXCR; each CDR3 protein has one entry. The data hold roughly 760,000 distinct CDR3 sequences, with less than 40% observed a single time. The specimen was PBMCs. These receptor sequences come from a human donor in good health (CMV status not recorded). Some clones in this sample may be carry-over from other donors' samples.

This clonotype was detected only a few times. This chain connects TRBV4-1 to TRBJ1-1; D not resolved. This CDR3 comprises 13 residues. Deletions cut 0 bases from V and 8 bases from J, with 10 bases between. The germline V gene encodes CDR1 MGHRA and CDR2 YSYEKL. CDR3 DNA: TGCGCCAGCAGCCAAGATATCCAGCGCGAAGCTTTCTTT. Translated, it gives CASSQDIQREAFF.

This clonotype was counted ten times or more. The gene calls are TRBV7-9 and TRBJ2-1; D gene ambiguous. The V gene's germline CDR1 is SEHNR and CDR2 FQNEAQ (reference sequence). The length of the CDR3 is 14 residues. V was pared by 2 bases and J by 0 bases, with 5 bases between. Here the CDR3 DNA reads TGTGCCAGCAGCTTATCCCGCTCCTACAATGAGCAGTTCTTC. This sequence encodes CASSLSRSYNEQFF.

The chain employs TRBV18 and TRBJ2-7, with D maybe TRBD2 (7 bases). This CDR3 region has 18 residues. The germline CDR1 and CDR2 sequences are KGHSH and LQKENI. Deletions cut 8 bases from V and 0 bases from J, with 26 bases between. The CDR3, as DNA: TGTGCCAGCGCGGGGACGGGGGGCCTTGGGGCTTACTCCTACGAGCAGTACTTC. Its translation: CASAGTGGLGAYSYEQYF.

The genes are TRBV12-3 or TRBV12-4 and TRBJ1-4; 9 positions agree with TRBD1. J was trimmed by 1 base and V by 6 bases; bases with no gene match: 6. CDR3 length: 16 amino acids. The CDR3 loop reads CASSSQGARTNEKLFF. CDR3 DNA sequence: TGTGCCAGCAGCTCACAGGGGGCCAGAACTAATGAAAAACTGTTTTTT.

About this clonotype: Being one base from a much bigger clone, this may be a read error. The genes are TRBV6-6 and TRBJ1-1; unclear D gene. This CDR3 contains 11 residues. Trimming left V 8 bases short and J 1 base short, with 5 bases between. The germline CDR1 and CDR2 sequences are MNHNY and SVGAGI (reference sequence). The CDR3, as DNA: TGTGCCAGCGCGGAGAACACTGAAGCTTTCTTT. This codes for CASAENTEAFF.

The chain uses TRBV24-1 and TRBJ1-2, with a tentative D call TRBD1 (5 bases). Trimming took 9 bases from V and 0 from J, leaving 10 bases between them. Germline CDR1 is KGHDR and CDR2 is SFDVKD. The CDR3 totals 13 residues. CDR3 bases: TGTGCCACCTCCGGGGACTCTAACTATGGCTACACCTTC. Protein: CATSGDSNYGYTF.

Concerning this clonotype itself: An end of the junction does not agree with germline; a read error may underlie this. The V call is TRBV18, the J call TRBJ1-1; 7 bases map to TRBD1. This CDR3 has 14 residues. Germline V gene data show CDR1 as KGHSH and CDR2 as LQKENI. CDR3 region: CASSPRTGLTEAFF. The CDR3 DNA sequence: TGTGCCAGCTCGCCACGGACAGGCCTCACTGAAGCTTTCTTT.

The rearrangement links TRBV6-6 to TRBJ2-7; TRBD1 aligns across 10 bases. This CDR3 comprises 16 residues. The J segment lost 6 bases and the V segment lost 2 bases, leaving 10 bases of the junction unmatched. Germline V gene lookup returns CDR1 MNHNY and CDR2 SVGAGI (reference sequence). The CDR3 nucleotides are TGTGCCAGCAGTTACCTTAGGACAGGGGGGCTTTTCGAGCAGTACTTC. It specifies CASSYLRTGGLFEQYF.

Details on this clonotype: At one end the junction does not follow the germline gene, possibly because of a read error. The rearrangement joins TRBV27 to TRBJ2-7; maybe TRBD1 (6 bases). Germline V gives CDR1 MNHEY, CDR2 SMNVEV (reference sequence). CDR3 size: 14 residues. The CDR3, as DNA: TGTGCAAGCAGTTTATCTGGGGGCAACTACGAGAAGTACTTC. Amino acids: CASSLSGGNYEKYF.

This chain joins TRBV29-1 and TRBJ2-1; maybe TRBD2 (6 bases). V gave up 3 bases and J gave up 5 bases, with 8 bases separating them. CDR1 is SQVTM and CDR2 is ANQGSEA in the germline V gene. The CDR3 contains 12 residues. Here the CDR3 reads CSVEGLNNEQFF. The CDR3 DNA follows: TGCAGCGTTGAGGGACTTAACAATGAGCAGTTCTTC.

This clonotype was counted only a few times. The rearrangement joins TRBV6-6 to TRBJ1-5, with D tentatively TRBD1 (6 bases). Deletions cut 7 bases from V and 0 bases from J, with 13 bases between. There are 15 residues in the CDR3. In germline, CDR1 is MNHNY, CDR2 SVGAGI (reference sequence). CDR3 in amino acids: CASILGQYSNQPQHF. In nucleotides, the CDR3 is TGTGCCAGCATCCTCGGACAGTATAGCAATCAGCCCCAGCATTTT.

This clonotype was picked up many times. The chain combines TRBV7-2 with TRBJ2-7; D may be TRBD2 (5 bases). Germline V lookup: CDR1 SGHTA, CDR2 FQGNSA. Trimming removed 6 bases at V and 2 bases at J, with 11 bases between. The CDR3 has 13 residues. The CDR3 DNA reads as TGTGCCAGCAGGCCGAGGAGGACCTACGAGCAGTACTTC. Its protein product is CASRPRRTYEQYF.

This clonotype was observed a few times. This sequence joins TRBV27 and TRBJ1-2, with 7 positions matching TRBD1. Germline assignment: CDR1 MNHEY and CDR2 SMNVEV (reference sequence). The CDR3 totals 16 residues. Trimming removed 0 bases from V and 4 bases from J; junction bases left unmatched: 8. The CDR3 DNA reads TGTGCCAGCAGTTTATCCCAGGGGGACAGAGGCTATGGCTACACCTTC. This encodes CASSLSQGDRGYGYTF.

CDR3 sequence (DNA): TGTGCCAGCAGTGAAGTCCGCTATCGACAGGGCAGCGAGCAGTTCTTC. It encodes CASSEVRYRQGSEQFF. V and J are TRBV6-1 and TRBJ2-1; TRBD1 aligns across 7 bases. CDR1 and CDR2 from the germline V gene are MNHNS and SASEGT. Unmatched junction bases numbered 13, after V lost 1 base and J lost 10 bases. This CDR3 is 16 amino acids long.

This clonotype was detected ten times or more. CDR3 sequence: CASSRIMGQETQYF. The CDR3 nucleotides read TGTGCCAGCAGCCGGATTATGGGCCAAGAGACCCAGTACTTC. This chain connects TRBV7-2 to TRBJ2-5; D unresolved. CDR1 is SGHTA, CDR2 FQGNSA, per germline. The V end lost 5 bases, the J end lost 1 base, and 11 bases lay between the germline ends. The CDR3 runs to 14 residues.

This clonotype occurred a few times. This chain links TRBV5-1 with TRBJ2-7; a weak D match, TRBD1 (6 bases). From germline, CDR1 is SGHRS and CDR2 YFSETQ. There are 12 residues in the CDR3. V was clipped by 4 bases and J by 5 bases, with 10 bases between them. The chain's CDR3 is CASSHRAHEQYF. Written as DNA, the CDR3 is TGCGCCAGCAGCCACAGGGCCCACGAGCAGTACTTC.

The rearrangement links TRBV5-1 to TRBJ1-6; possibly TRBD1 for D (6 bases). V lost 6 bases to trimming and J lost 8 bases, with 15 bases between them. This CDR3 spans 14 amino acids. The germline V gene encodes CDR1 SGHRS and CDR2 YFSETQ. CDR3 nucleotide sequence: TGCGCCAGCACCTCTACAGGGAGGGATTCACCCCTCCACTTT. Translated, it gives CASTSTGRDSPLHF. The whole variable domain, remainder taken from reference TRBV5-1 and TRBJ1-6, is KAGVTQTPRYLIKTRGQQVTLSCSPISGHRSVSWYQQTPGQGLQFLFEYFSETQRNKGNFPGRFSGRQFSNSRSEMNVSTLELGDSALYLCASTSTGRDSPLHFGNGTRLTVT.

This clonotype has more than one count but fewer than ten. V usage is TRBV27 and J usage is TRBJ1-4; D remains unclear. CDR3 length equals 12 residues. The germline V gene encodes CDR1 MNHEY and CDR2 SMNVEV (reference sequence). V was trimmed by 7 bases and J by 10 bases, leaving 13 bases between them. The CDR3 is CASKLPDGKLFF. The CDR3 DNA reads TGTGCCAGCAAATTACCGGACGGAAAACTGTTTTTT.

For this clonotype: One end of the junction fails to match germline, which may point to a read error. The J gene is TRBJ2-1, the V gene TRBV20-1; 9 bases line up with TRBD1. Germline V gene data show CDR1 as DFQATT and CDR2 as SNEGSKA (reference sequence). The CDR3 is made up of 14 amino acids. This CDR3 is CSAGDRGIFNEQFF. CDR3 DNA: TGCAGTGCTGGAGACAGGGGGATCTTTAATGAGCAGTTCTTC.

This rearrangement joins TRBV20-1 to TRBJ1-6; D is undetermined. This CDR3 contains 14 residues. CDR1 and CDR2 from the germline V gene are DFQATT and SNEGSKA (reference sequence). This CDR3 reads CSSGRTARGSPLHF. The CDR3 DNA reads as TGCAGCTCCGGGCGGACTGCGAGAGGATCACCCCTCCACTTT.

The chain is built from TRBV14 and TRBJ1-1; D not resolved. The germline V and J ends were trimmed by 3 bases and 11 bases, with 13 bases remaining between them. Germline V gives CDR1 SGHDN, CDR2 FVKESK. The CDR3 contains 12 residues. The CDR3 nucleotides are TGTGCCAGCAGCCAGCCCTTACAGCGGGCTTTCTTT. It codes for CASSQPLQRAFF. Full variable domain (remainder filled in from reference TRBV14 and TRBJ1-1): EAGVTQFPSHSVIEKGQTVTLRCDPISGHDNLYWYRRVMGKEIKFLLHFVKESKQDESGMPNNRFLAERTGGTYSTLKVQPAELEDSGVYFCASSQPLQRAFFGQGTRLTVV.

This clonotype was counted only a few times. This chain connects TRBV15 to TRBJ1-3; no definite D call. The V gene's germline CDR1 is LNHNV and CDR2 YYDKDF (reference sequence). The CDR3 is 16 amino acids. Deletions cut 0 bases from V and 0 bases from J, with 9 bases between. CDR3 coding DNA: TGTGCCACCAGCAGAGATTTCCTGTTCTCTGGAAACACCATATATTTT. Translating gives CATSRDFLFSGNTIYF.

The rearrangement joins TRBV28 to TRBJ2-4; D remains unclear. The germline gives CDR1 MDHEN, CDR2 SYDVKM. The CDR3 is 16 amino acids. Trimming took 2 bases from V and 0 from J, leaving 11 bases between them. The CDR3 DNA is TGTGCCAGCAGTTTAGGGGTTCAGAGAGCCAAAAACATTCAGTACTTC. It codes for CASSLGVQRAKNIQYF.

This clonotype was seen repeatedly, ten times or more. The J gene is TRBJ1-3, the V gene TRBV7-2; the D gene is possibly TRBD1 (5 bases). Germline V gives CDR1 SGHTA, CDR2 FQGNSA. V shed 4 bases and J shed 0 bases, with 13 bases lying between them. The CDR3 has 16 residues. The DNA for the CDR3 is TGTGCCAGCAGCTATAGACAGCACCTCTCTGGAAACACCATATATTTT. Protein: CASSYRQHLSGNTIYF.

The chain is built from TRBV5-1 and TRBJ1-1; D perhaps matches TRBD1 (6 bases). The germline V gene encodes CDR1 SGHRS and CDR2 YFSETQ. The CDR3 is made up of 15 amino acids. The V end was cut by 3 bases, the J end by 0 bases, with 12 bases between. The chain's CDR3 is CASSSAGHLNTEAFF. DNA for the CDR3: TGCGCCAGCAGCTCGGCGGGACACTTGAACACTGAAGCTTTCTTT.

This clonotype showed up many times. The V call is TRBV7-2, the J call TRBJ1-2, with TRBD1 matching over 7 bases. In germline, CDR1 is SGHTA, CDR2 FQGNSA. The CDR3 loop spans 13 amino acids. J was trimmed by 1 base and V by 8 bases; bases with no gene match: 4. The CDR3 coding sequence is TGTGCCAGCCGGGACAGCGATAACTATGGCTACACCTTC. It translates to CASRDSDNYGYTF.